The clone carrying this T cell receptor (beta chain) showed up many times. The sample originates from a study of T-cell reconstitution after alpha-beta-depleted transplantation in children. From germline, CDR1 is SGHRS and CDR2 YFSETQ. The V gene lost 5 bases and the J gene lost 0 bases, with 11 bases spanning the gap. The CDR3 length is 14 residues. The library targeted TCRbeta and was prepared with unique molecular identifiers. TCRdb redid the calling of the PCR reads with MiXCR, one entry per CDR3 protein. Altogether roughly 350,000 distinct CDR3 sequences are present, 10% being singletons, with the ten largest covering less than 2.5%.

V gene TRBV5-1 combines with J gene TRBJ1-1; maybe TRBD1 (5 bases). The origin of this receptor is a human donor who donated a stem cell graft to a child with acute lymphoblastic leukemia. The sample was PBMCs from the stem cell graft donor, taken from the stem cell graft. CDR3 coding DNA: TGCGCCAGCAGGGCAGGGTCCGTGAACACTGAAGCTTTCTTT. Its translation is CASRAGSVNTEAFF.